This T cell receptor beta chain was recorded in a study of cytomegalovirus exposure and HLA in healthy donors. The study's findings and limits: The authors considered a cluster of highly shared sequence variants likely to be a sequencing artifact.

As for this clone: Its antigen is not identified.

V gave up 4 bases and J gave up 7 bases, with 17 bases separating them. The germline gives CDR1 SGHNT, CDR2 YYREEE (reference sequence). The CDR3 length is 14 residues. The PCR was carried out with 60 Vbeta primers and 13 Jbeta primers. This table comes from immunoSEQ multiplex PCR, and its TCRdb copy is limited to in-frame clones, with some not included. The table records 200,000 or so clones, roughly 76% of them present only once. The gene calls are TRBV5-4 and TRBJ1-2, with D uncertain. Sequencing was performed on PBMCs. This receptor was identified in a woman aged 25-40 years in good health and CMV-seropositive. CDR3 in amino acids: CASSANGEISGYTF. The CDR3 DNA reads as TGTGCCAGCAGCGCCAACGGGGAGATCAGTGGCTACACCTTC.